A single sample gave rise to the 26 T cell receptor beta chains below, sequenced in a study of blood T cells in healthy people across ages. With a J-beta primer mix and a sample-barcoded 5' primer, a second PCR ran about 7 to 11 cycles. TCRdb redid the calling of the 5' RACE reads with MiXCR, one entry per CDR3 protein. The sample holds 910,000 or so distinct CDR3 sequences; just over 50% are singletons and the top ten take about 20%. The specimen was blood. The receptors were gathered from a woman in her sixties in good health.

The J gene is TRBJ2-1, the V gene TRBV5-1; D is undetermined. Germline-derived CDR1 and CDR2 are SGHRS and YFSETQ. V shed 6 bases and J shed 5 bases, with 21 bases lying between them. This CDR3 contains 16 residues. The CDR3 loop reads CASNDLRLKNNNEQFF. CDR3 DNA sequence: TGCGCCAGCAACGACCTAAGGCTAAAAAATAACAATGAGCAGTTCTTC.

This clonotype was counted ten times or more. CDR3 amino acids: CASSETARNEKLFF. In nucleotides, the CDR3 is TGTGCCAGCAGCGAGACTGCTCGCAATGAAAAACTGTTTTTT. The rearrangement joins TRBV7-2 to TRBJ1-4, with D unresolved. Trimming took off 5 bases at V and 5 bases at J, with 12 bases between the two ends. Germline V CDR1 and CDR2: SGHTA, FQGNSA. CDR3 length: 14 residues.

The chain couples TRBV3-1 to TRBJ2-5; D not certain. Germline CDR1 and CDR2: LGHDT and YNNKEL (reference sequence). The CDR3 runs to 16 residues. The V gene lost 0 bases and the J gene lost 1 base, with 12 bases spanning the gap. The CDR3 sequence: CASSQDRSGTQETQYF. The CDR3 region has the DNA TGTGCCAGCAGCCAAGATAGGTCAGGTACCCAAGAGACCCAGTACTTC.

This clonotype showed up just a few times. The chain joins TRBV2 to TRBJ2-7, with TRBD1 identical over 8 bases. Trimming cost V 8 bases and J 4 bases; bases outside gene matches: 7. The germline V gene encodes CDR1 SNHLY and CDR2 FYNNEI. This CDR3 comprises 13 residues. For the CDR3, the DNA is TGTGCCAGCGTCGGACAGGGTAGTTACGAGCAGTACTTC. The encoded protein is CASVGQGSYEQYF.

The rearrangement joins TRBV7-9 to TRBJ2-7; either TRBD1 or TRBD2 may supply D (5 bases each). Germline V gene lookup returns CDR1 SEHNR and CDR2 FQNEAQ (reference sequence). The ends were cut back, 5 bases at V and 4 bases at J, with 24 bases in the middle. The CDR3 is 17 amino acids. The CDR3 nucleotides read TGTGCCAGCAGCCCCGGGACGGGGAATCGAAATGGATACGAGCAGTACTTC. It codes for CASSPGTGNRNGYEQYF.

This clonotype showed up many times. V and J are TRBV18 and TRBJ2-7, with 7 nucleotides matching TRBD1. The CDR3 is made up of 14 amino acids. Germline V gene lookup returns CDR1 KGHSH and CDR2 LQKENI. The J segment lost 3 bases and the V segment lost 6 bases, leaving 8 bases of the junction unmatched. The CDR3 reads CASSPGTDNYEQYF. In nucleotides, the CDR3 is TGTGCCAGCTCCCCCGGGACAGACAACTACGAGCAGTACTTC. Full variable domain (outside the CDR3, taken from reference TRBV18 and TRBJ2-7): NAGVMQNPRHLVRRRGQEARLRCSPMKGHSHVYWYRQLPEEGLKFMVYLQKENIIDESGMPKERFSAEFPKEGPSILRIQQVVRGDSAAYFCASSPGTDNYEQYFGPGTRLTVT.

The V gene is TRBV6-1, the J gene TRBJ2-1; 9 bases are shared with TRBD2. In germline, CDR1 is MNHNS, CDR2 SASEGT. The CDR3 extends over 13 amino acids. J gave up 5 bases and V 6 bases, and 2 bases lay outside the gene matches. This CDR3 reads CASRKRGDNEQFF. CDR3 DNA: TGTGCCAGCAGGAAGCGGGGGGACAATGAGCAGTTCTTC.

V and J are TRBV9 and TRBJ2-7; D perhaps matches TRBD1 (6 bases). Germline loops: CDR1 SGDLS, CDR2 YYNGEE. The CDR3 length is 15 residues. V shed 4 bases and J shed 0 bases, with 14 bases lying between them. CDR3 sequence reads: CASSPTGRASYEQYF. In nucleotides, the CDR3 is TGTGCCAGCAGCCCCACAGGGCGCGCCTCCTACGAGCAGTACTTC.

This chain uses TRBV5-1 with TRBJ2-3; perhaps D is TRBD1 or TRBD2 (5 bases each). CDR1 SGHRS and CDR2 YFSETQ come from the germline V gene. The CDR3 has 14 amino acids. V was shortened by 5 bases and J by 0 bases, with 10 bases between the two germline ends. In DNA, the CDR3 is TGCGCCAGCAGTCGGGACCTTAGCACAGATACGCAGTATTTT. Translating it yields CASSRDLSTDTQYF.

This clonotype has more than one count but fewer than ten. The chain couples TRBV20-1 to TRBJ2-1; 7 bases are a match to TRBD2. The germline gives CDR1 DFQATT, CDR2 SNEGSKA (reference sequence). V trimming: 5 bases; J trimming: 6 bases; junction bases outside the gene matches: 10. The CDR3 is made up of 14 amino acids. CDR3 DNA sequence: TGCAGTGCTTCCGGGACCGTAGCGGGCAATGAGCAGTTCTTC. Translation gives CSASGTVAGNEQFF.

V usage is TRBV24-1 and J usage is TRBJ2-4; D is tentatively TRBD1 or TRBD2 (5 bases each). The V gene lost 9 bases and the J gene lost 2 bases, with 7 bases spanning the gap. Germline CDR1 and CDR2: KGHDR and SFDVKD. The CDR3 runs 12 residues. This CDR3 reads CATEGSKNIQYF. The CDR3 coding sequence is TGTGCCACCGAGGGGTCCAAAAACATTCAGTACTTC.

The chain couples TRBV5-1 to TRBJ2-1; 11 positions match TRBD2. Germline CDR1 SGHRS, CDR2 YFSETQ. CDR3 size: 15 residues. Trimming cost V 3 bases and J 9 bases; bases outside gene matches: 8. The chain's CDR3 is CASSSTLAGDPEQFF. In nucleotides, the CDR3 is TGCGCCAGCAGCTCGACACTAGCGGGAGACCCTGAGCAGTTCTTC. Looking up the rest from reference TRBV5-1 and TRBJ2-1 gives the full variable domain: KAGVTQTPRYLIKTRGQQVTLSCSPISGHRSVSWYQQTPGQGLQFLFEYFSETQRNKGNFPGRFSGRQFSNSRSEMNVSTLELGDSALYLCASSSTLAGDPEQFFGPGTRLTVL.

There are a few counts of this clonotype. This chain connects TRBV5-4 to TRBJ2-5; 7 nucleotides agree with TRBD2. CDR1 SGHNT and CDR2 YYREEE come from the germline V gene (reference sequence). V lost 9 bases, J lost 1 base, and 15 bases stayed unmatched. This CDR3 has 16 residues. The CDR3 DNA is TGTGCCACCCTCGATTGGACGGGAGGAGGCCAAGAGACCCAGTACTTC. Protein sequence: CATLDWTGGGQETQYF.

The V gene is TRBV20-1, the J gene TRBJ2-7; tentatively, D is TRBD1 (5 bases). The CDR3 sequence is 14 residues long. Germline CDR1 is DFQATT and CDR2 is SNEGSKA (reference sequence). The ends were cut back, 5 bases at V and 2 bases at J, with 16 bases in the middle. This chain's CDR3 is CSARVRGRTYEQYF. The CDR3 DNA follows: TGCAGTGCTCGAGTTAGGGGTCGGACCTACGAGCAGTACTTC.

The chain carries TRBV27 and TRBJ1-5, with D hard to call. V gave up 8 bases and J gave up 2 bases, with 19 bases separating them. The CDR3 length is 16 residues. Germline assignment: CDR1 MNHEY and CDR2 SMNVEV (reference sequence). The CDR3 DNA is TGTGCCAGCCACCCTGGCGGGTGGTACGGCAATCAGCCCCAGCATTTT. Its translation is CASHPGGWYGNQPQHF.

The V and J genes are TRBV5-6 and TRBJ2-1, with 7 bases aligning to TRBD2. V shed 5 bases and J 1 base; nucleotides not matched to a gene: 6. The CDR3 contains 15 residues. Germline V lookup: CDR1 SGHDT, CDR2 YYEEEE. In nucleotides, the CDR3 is TGTGCCAGCAGGATTAAAGCGGGATCCTACAATGAGCAGTTCTTC. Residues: CASRIKAGSYNEQFF.

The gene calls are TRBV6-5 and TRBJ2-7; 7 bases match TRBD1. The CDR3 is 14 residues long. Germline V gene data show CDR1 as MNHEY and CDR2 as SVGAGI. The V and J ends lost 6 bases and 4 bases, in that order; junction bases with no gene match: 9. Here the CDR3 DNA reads TGTGCCAGCAGCGGGACAGCGACGATTTACGAGCAGTACTTC. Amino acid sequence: CASSGTATIYEQYF.

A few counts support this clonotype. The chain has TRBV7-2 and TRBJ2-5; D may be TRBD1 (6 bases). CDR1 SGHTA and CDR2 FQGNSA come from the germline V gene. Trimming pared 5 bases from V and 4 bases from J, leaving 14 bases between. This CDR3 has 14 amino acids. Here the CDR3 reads CASSPAGAGETQYF. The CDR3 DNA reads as TGTGCCAGCAGCCCCGCAGGGGCTGGAGAGACCCAGTACTTC.

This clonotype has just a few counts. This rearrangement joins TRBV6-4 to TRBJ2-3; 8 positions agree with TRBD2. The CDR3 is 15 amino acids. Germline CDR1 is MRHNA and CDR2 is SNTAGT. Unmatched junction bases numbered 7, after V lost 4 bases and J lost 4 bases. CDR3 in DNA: TGTGCCAGCAGTGGAGCGGGAGATGGAGCAGATACGCAGTATTTT. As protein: CASSGAGDGADTQYF.

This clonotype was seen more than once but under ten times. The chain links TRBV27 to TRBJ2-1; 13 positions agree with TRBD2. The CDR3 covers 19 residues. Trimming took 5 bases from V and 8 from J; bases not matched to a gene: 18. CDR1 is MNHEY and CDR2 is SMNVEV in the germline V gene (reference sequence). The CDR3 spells CASSDLRGTSGTPGDEQFF. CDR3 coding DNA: TGTGCCAGCAGTGACTTGAGAGGGACTAGCGGGACCCCTGGGGATGAGCAGTTCTTC.

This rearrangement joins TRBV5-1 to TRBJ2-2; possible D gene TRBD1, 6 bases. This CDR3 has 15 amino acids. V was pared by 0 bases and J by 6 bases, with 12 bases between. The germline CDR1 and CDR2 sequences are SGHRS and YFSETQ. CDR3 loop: CASSLGTGRAGELFF. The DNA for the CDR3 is TGCGCCAGCAGCTTGGGCACAGGGCGCGCCGGGGAGCTGTTTTTT.

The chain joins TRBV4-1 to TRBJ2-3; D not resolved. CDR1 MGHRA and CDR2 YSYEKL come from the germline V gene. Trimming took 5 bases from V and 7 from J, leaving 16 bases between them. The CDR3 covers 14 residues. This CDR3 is CASSTGPTGYTQYF. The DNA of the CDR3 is TGCGCCAGCAGCACCGGGCCCACGGGCTATACGCAGTATTTT.

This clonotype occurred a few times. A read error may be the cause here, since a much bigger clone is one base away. The DNA for the CDR3 is TGCGCCAGCAGCTTGGCCCTCAGCAATGAGCAGTACTTC. This translates into CASSLALSNEQYF. The genes are TRBV5-1 and TRBJ2-7; no reliable D call. Trimming removed 0 bases at V and 7 bases at J, with 11 bases between. Germline V gene lookup returns CDR1 SGHRS and CDR2 YFSETQ. The CDR3 covers 13 residues.

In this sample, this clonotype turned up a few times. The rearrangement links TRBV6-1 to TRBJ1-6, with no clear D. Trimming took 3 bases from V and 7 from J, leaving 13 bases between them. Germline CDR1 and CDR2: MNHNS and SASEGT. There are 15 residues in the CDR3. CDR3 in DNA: TGTGCCAGCAGTGACGAAGGCAGCGGGAATTCACCCCTCCACTTT. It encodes CASSDEGSGNSPLHF.

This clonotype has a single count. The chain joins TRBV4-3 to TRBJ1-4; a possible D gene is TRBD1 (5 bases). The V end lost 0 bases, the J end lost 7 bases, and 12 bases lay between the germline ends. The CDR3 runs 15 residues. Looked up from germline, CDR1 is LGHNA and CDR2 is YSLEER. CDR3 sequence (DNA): TGCGCCAGCAGCCAAGATAGGAGGGGTGGTGAAAAACTGTTTTTT. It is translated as CASSQDRRGGEKLFF.

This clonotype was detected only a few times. CDR3 DNA sequence: TGTGCCAGCAGCCTTGGCCGGGGCAAAAACATTCAGTACTTC. It encodes CASSLGRGKNIQYF. The chain has TRBV27 and TRBJ2-4; a weak D match, TRBD2 (5 bases). Trimming took off 6 bases at V and 3 bases at J, with 12 bases between the two ends. The CDR3 is made up of 14 amino acids. CDR1 is MNHEY and CDR2 is SMNVEV in the germline V gene (reference sequence).